A single sample is the source of the 21 T cell receptor beta chains below, sequenced in a study of CD8 T cells in Susac syndrome. When the RNA was reverse transcribed, random hexamers were used with an input of roughly 0.5 to 1 ug. TCRdb processed the immunoSEQ multiplex PCR reads anew with MiXCR; each CDR3 protein has one entry. Counted here are 170,000 or so distinct CDR3 sequences, 85% to 95% occurring once; the ten biggest clones make up around 0.095%. Material: CD4+ T cells from PBMCs. These TCRs come from a human donor with Susac syndrome.

This sequence joins TRBV20-1 and TRBJ2-1; 8 nucleotides agree with TRBD2. This CDR3 region has 14 residues. Germline trimming cut 4 bases from V and 4 bases from J; bases unmatched to any gene: 6. Germline V gene data show CDR1 as DFQATT and CDR2 as SNEGSKA (reference sequence). DNA for the CDR3: TGCAGTGCTACGAAACTAGCGGAATACAATGAGCAGTTCTTC. Its protein is CSATKLAEYNEQFF.

This chain uses TRBV7-6 with TRBJ2-1; 9 bases align to TRBD1. J lost 9 bases, V lost 4 bases, and 4 bases had no gene match. From germline, CDR1 is SGHVS and CDR2 FNYEAQ. The CDR3 runs to 13 residues. The CDR3 protein is CASSSQDRGEQFF. CDR3 sequence (DNA): TGTGCCAGCAGCTCCCAGGACAGGGGTGAGCAGTTCTTC.

The chain couples TRBV7-9 to TRBJ1-1, with D tentatively TRBD1 (5 bases). The CDR3 contains 15 residues. Germline values: CDR1 SEHNR, CDR2 FQNEAQ (reference sequence). Trimming shortened V by 0 bases and J by 0 bases, and 8 bases separated the two germline ends. CDR3 amino acids: CASSLAKGLNTEAFF. The CDR3, as DNA: TGTGCCAGCAGCTTAGCGAAGGGGTTGAACACTGAAGCTTTCTTT.

About this clonotype: The conserved closing phenylalanine or tryptophan is absent in this CDR3, likely reflecting a read error. This sequence joins TRBV30 and TRBJ1-1; D is possibly TRBD1 (6 bases). Germline V lookup: CDR1 GTSNPN, CDR2 SVGIG (reference sequence). This CDR3 has 13 residues. Trimming stripped 4 bases from V and 1 base from J, with 10 bases between. CDR3 amino acids: CAWNTGRNTEAFL. The CDR3 region has the DNA TGTGCCTGGAACACAGGGCGGAACACTGAAGCTTTCCTT.

V usage is TRBV12-5 and J usage is TRBJ1-1; D is undetermined. CDR1 is LGHNT and CDR2 is FRNRAP in the germline V gene. V gave up 6 bases and J gave up 11 bases, with 7 bases separating them. The CDR3 loop spans 9 amino acids. The CDR3 coding sequence is TGTGCTAGTGGGGAGGTGGCTTTCTTT. Translated: CASGEVAFF.

This sequence joins TRBV30 and TRBJ2-1; tentatively, D is TRBD2 (6 bases). Per the germline V gene, CDR1 is GTSNPN and CDR2 is SVGIG (reference sequence). The length of the CDR3 is 15 residues. The ends were cut back, 3 bases at V and 6 bases at J, with 18 bases in the middle. As DNA, the CDR3 is TGTGCCTGGAGAGGTCCTTTGGGCGGGATCAATGAGCAGTTCTTC. This gives the protein CAWRGPLGGINEQFF.

The chain recombines TRBV6-2 or TRBV6-3 with TRBJ2-1; D gene uncertain. Germline lookup yields CDR1 MNHEY and CDR2 SVGEGT. The CDR3 has 14 amino acids. V was clipped by 2 bases and J by 7 bases, with 12 bases between them. CDR3 protein: CASSYDPGSNEQFF. The CDR3 DNA sequence: TGTGCCAGCAGTTACGATCCCGGGTCGAATGAGCAGTTCTTC.

The chain joins TRBV2 to TRBJ2-7; D unclear. Germline V gene data show CDR1 as SNHLY and CDR2 as FYNNEI. V lost 7 bases and J lost 5, with 9 bases in between. This CDR3 is 11 amino acids long. The CDR3 reads CASNPGDEQYF. CDR3 sequence (DNA): TGTGCCAGCAATCCTGGCGACGAGCAGTACTTC. The complete variable domain, with remaining parts taken from reference TRBV2 and TRBJ2-7, reads EPEVTQTPSHQVTQMGQEVILRCVPISNHLYFYWYRQILGQKVEFLVSFYNNEISEKSEIFDDQFSVERPDGSNFTLKIRSTKLEDSAMYFCASNPGDEQYFGPGTRLTVT.

In nucleotides, the CDR3 is TGCAGCGTTGGGGTCAGTAGGAACAATGAGCAGTTCTTC. Encoded protein: CSVGVSRNNEQFF. V usage is TRBV29-1 and J usage is TRBJ2-1; D unclear. Germline values: CDR1 SQVTM, CDR2 ANQGSEA. The CDR3 length is 13 residues. V dropped 4 bases and J dropped 5 bases, with 12 bases sitting between them.

The chain carries TRBV20-1 and TRBJ2-1; D call uncertain. The CDR3 is 17 amino acids. Trimming took 3 bases from V and 7 from J, leaving 25 bases between them. CDR1 is DFQATT and CDR2 is SNEGSKA in the germline V gene (reference sequence). The CDR3, as DNA: TGCAGTGCTAGGGATGCGACCCCCCATGGCTCAACTAATGAGCAGTTCTTC. Protein product: CSARDATPHGSTNEQFF.

The rearrangement joins TRBV20-1 to TRBJ2-1, with 7 bases lining up with TRBD2. V was clipped by 1 base and J by 2 bases; unmatched bases: 5. In germline, CDR1 is DFQATT, CDR2 SNEGSKA (reference sequence). There are 15 residues in the CDR3. CDR3 DNA: TGCAGTGCTAGAGTCGAGGGAGGGCCCTACAATGAGCAGTTCTTC. Its translation: CSARVEGGPYNEQFF.

The CDR3: CASTGTSGRPSTDTQYF. CDR3 sequence (DNA): TGTGCCAGCACCGGGACTAGCGGTAGACCTAGCACAGATACGCAGTATTTT. This chain connects TRBV6-2 or TRBV6-3 to TRBJ2-3; 11 nucleotides match TRBD2. This CDR3 has 17 residues. J lost 0 bases, V lost 7 bases, and 9 bases had no gene match. The germline gives CDR1 MNHEY, CDR2 SVGEGT.

V gene TRBV6-6 combines with J gene TRBJ2-3; D remains unclear. CDR1 and CDR2 from the germline V gene are MNHNY and SVGAGI (reference sequence). The V end was cut by 0 bases, the J end by 3 bases, with 13 bases between. The CDR3 sequence is 16 residues long. The CDR3 nucleotides read TGTGCCAGCAGTTACTCGAGGTCTCAGTCAACAGATACGCAGTATTTT. This sequence encodes CASSYSRSQSTDTQYF.

V and J are TRBV11-1 and TRBJ1-4; 10 bases are a match to TRBD1. Germline CDR1 reads SGHAT; CDR2 reads FQDESV (reference sequence). The length of the CDR3 is 20 residues. The trim removed 5 bases at V and 5 bases at J, leaving 20 bases unmatched. CDR3 nucleotide sequence: TGTGCCAGCAGCCCAACCCGGGACAGGGGCGGTGTGACACTAAATGAAAAACTGTTTTTT. Translated: CASSPTRDRGGVTLNEKLFF.

The V call is TRBV5-1, the J call TRBJ1-5; D is unresolved. Trimming removed 0 bases from V and 0 bases from J, with 7 bases in between. This CDR3 contains 15 residues. Germline V gene data show CDR1 as SGHRS and CDR2 as YFSETQ. CDR3: CASSLAPGSNQPQHF. The CDR3 DNA is TGCGCCAGCAGCTTGGCCCCGGGTAGCAATCAGCCCCAGCATTTT.

The genes are TRBV29-1 and TRBJ2-3; perhaps TRBD2 as D (8 bases). The length of the CDR3 is 17 residues. Germline CDR1 is SQVTM and CDR2 is ANQGSEA. V lost 6 bases, J lost 0 bases, and 22 bases lay in between. The CDR3 spells CSVRGGGLAGSTDTQYF. The CDR3 region has the DNA TGCAGCGTGCGAGGGGGCGGGCTAGCGGGCAGCACAGATACGCAGTATTTT.

The rearrangement uses TRBV19 and TRBJ2-3, with D uncertain. The CDR3 sequence is 13 residues long. CDR1 and CDR2 from the germline V gene are LNHDA and SQIVND (reference sequence). Trimming took off 4 bases at V and 2 bases at J, with 7 bases between the two ends. CDR3 sequence: CASSKGPTDTQYF. The CDR3 DNA is TGTGCCAGTAGTAAAGGGCCCACAGATACGCAGTATTTT.

The chain links TRBV24-1 to TRBJ2-1; TRBD2 matches at 13 bases. CDR3 size: 19 residues. Unmatched junction bases numbered 11, after V lost 3 bases and J lost 4 bases. From germline, CDR1 is KGHDR and CDR2 SFDVKD. In DNA, the CDR3 is TGTGCCACCAGTGATCCCGCCCAAACACTAGCGGGAGGGTACAATGAGCAGTTCTTC. This gives the protein CATSDPAQTLAGGYNEQFF.

The chain has TRBV9 and TRBJ1-2; TRBD1 might be the D (6 bases). This CDR3 is built from 15 residues. V lost 3 bases and J lost 1, with 13 bases in between. Per germline, CDR1 SGDLS and CDR2 YYNGEE. The CDR3 loop is CASSAQDSRNYGYTF. CDR3 DNA sequence: TGTGCCAGCAGCGCCCAGGACAGTCGTAACTATGGCTACACCTTC. The whole variable domain, remainder taken from reference TRBV9 and TRBJ1-2, is DSGVTQTPKHLITATGQRVTLRCSPRSGDLSVYWYQQSLDQGLQFLIQYYNGEERAKGNILERFSAQQFPDLHSELNLSSLELGDSALYFCASSAQDSRNYGYTFGSGTRLTVV.

The chain is built from TRBV20-1 and TRBJ2-3; D call uncertain. The CDR3 extends over 12 amino acids. CDR1 DFQATT and CDR2 SNEGSKA come from the germline V gene (reference sequence). This CDR3 is CRERPYTDTQYF. The CDR3, as DNA: TGCAGGGAGAGACCCTACACAGATACGCAGTATTTT.

The chain carries TRBV19 and TRBJ2-7; the D is unclear. This CDR3 has 13 amino acids. Germline loops: CDR1 LNHDA, CDR2 SQIVND (reference sequence). Trimming removed 4 bases from V and 6 bases from J, with 13 bases in between. The CDR3 region is CASSNLFSSEQYF. In DNA form, the CDR3 reads TGTGCCAGTAGTAACTTGTTTTCGTCCGAGCAGTACTTC.